This is a list of T cell receptor beta chains from one sample in a study of breast tumors, draining lymph nodes, adjacent tissues. TCRdb recomputed calls from the multiplex PCR reads with MiXCR, one row per CDR3 protein. The table records approximately 130,000 distinct CDR3 sequences, less than 25% of them present only once. Specimen: axillary lymph node tissue. These receptors all stem from a female donor with breast cancer. Some clones in this sample may be carry-over from other donors' samples. The CDR3 runs from the conserved cysteine through the conserved F or W. A D gene is named only where the DNA matches it firmly. Some rows have no size entry. The others give once, few or many, or a class for an expanded clone.

D: TRBD1; V: TRBV20-1; size: many; J: TRBJ2-7; CDR3: CSATTSTGAYEQYF; DNA: TGCAGTGCTACCACCTCGACAGGGGCCTACGAGCAGTACTTC
D: .; V: TRBV28; size: .; J: TRBJ2-2; CDR3: CASSDRDLNTGELFF; DNA: TGTGCCAGCAGCGACCGGGACTTGAACACCGGGGAGCTGTTTTTT
D: .; V: TRBV6-2/TRBV6-3; size: many; J: TRBJ2-5; CDR3: CASIEDFRQTQYF; DNA: TGTGCCAGCATTGAGGATTTTAGGCAGACCCAGTACTTC
D: TRBD1; V: TRBV27; size: few; J: TRBJ2-5; CDR3: CASSLGTAQETQYF; DNA: TGTGCCAGCAGTTTAGGGACAGCTCAAGAGACCCAGTACTTC
D: .; V: TRBV7-9; size: .; J: TRBJ2-6; CDR3: CASSLHGGTNVLTF; DNA: TGTGCCAGCAGCTTACACGGCGGAACCAACGTCCTGACTTTC
D: .; V: TRBV12-3/TRBV12-4; size: .; J: TRBJ2-1; CDR3: CASTGGASYNEQFF; DNA: TGTGCCAGCACGGGCGGGGCCTCCTACAATGAGCAGTTCTTC
D: TRBD1; V: TRBV20-1; size: many; J: TRBJ1-5; CDR3: CSARESQGGDQPQHF; DNA: TGCAGTGCTAGAGAGTCACAGGGGGGCGATCAGCCCCAGCATTTT
D: TRBD2; V: TRBV25-1; size: many; J: TRBJ2-3; CDR3: CASAPRDYLDTQYF; DNA: TGTGCCAGCGCTCCCCGGGACTATTTGGATACGCAGTATTTT
D: .; V: TRBV28; size: .; J: TRBJ2-7; CDR3: CASRAGTGYEQDF; DNA: TGTGCCAGCAGAGCCGGGACTGGCTACGAGCAGGACTTC
D: .; V: TRBV6-5; size: .; J: TRBJ2-2; CDR3: CASSPGRENTGELFF; DNA: TGTGCCAGCAGCCCGGGACGGGAGAACACCGGGGAGCTGTTTTTT
D: .; V: TRBV19; size: many; J: TRBJ1-2; CDR3: CASHPFTERTKGYTF; DNA: TGTGCCAGTCACCCGTTTACGGAACGCACGAAAGGCTACACCTTC
D: .; V: TRBV6-4; size: many; J: TRBJ2-3; CDR3: CASSDSISPEEGSDTQYF; DNA: TGTGCCAGCAGTGACTCGATCTCTCCCGAGGAGGGGTCAGATACGCAGTATTTT
D: TRBD1; V: TRBV28; size: .; J: TRBJ1-2; CDR3: CASGPRGTYGYTF; DNA: TGTGCCAGCGGACCCAGGGGGACCTATGGCTACACCTTC
D: .; V: TRBV9; size: many; J: TRBJ2-3; CDR3: CASSVVSGPDTQYF; DNA: TGTGCCAGCAGCGTAGTGTCAGGGCCAGATACGCAGTATTTT
D: .; V: TRBV19; size: many; J: TRBJ2-1; CDR3: CASTPRESTYNEQFF; DNA: TGTGCCAGCACCCCCAGGGAGAGCACCTACAATGAGCAGTTCTTC
D: TRBD2; V: TRBV9; size: few; J: TRBJ2-1; CDR3: CASSSGGASYNEQFF; DNA: TGTGCCAGCAGTAGCGGGGGGGCTTCTTACAATGAGCAGTTCTTC
D: TRBD1; V: TRBV12-3/TRBV12-4; size: many; J: TRBJ2-3; CDR3: CASSRQGSTDTQYF; DNA: TGTGCCAGCTCTCGACAGGGAAGCACAGATACGCAGTATTTT
D: TRBD1; V: TRBV20-1; size: many; J: TRBJ1-2; CDR3: CSATTGVNYGYTF; DNA: TGCAGTGCCACAACAGGGGTTAACTATGGCTACACCTTC
D: TRBD1; V: TRBV30; size: many; J: TRBJ2-1; CDR3: CAWRRTGGIEQFF; DNA: TGTGCCTGGAGACGGACAGGGGGAATTGAGCAGTTCTTC
D: .; V: TRBV10-3; size: many; J: TRBJ1-3; CDR3: CAISESRGRGNTIYF; DNA: TGTGCCATCAGTGAGAGTCGGGGACGTGGAAACACCATATATTTT
D: .; V: TRBV4-1; size: .; J: TRBJ2-7; CDR3: CASSRTANYEQYF; DNA: TGCGCCAGCAGCAGGACAGCCAACTACGAGCAGTACTTC
D: .; V: TRBV20-1; size: many; J: TRBJ2-3; CDR3: CSALPSPRTDTQYF; DNA: TGCAGTGCCCTCCCTTCGCCCCGCACAGATACGCAGTATTTT
D: TRBD1; V: TRBV7-9; size: many; J: TRBJ1-4; CDR3: CASSFPTGGIEKLFF; DNA: TGTGCCAGCAGCTTCCCGACAGGGGGCATTGAAAAACTGTTTTTT
D: .; V: TRBV20-1; size: .; J: TRBJ2-5; CDR3: CSARYGLRTQETQYF; DNA: TGCAGTGCTAGATATGGGCTTCGAACCCAAGAGACCCAGTACTTC
D: .; V: TRBV18; size: few; J: TRBJ2-1; CDR3: CASSPGPGSYNEQFF; DNA: TGTGCCAGCTCACCAGGTCCCGGATCCTACAATGAGCAGTTCTTC
D: .; V: TRBV11-2; size: many; J: TRBJ2-5; CDR3: CASNKASETQYF; DNA: TGTGCCAGCAACAAAGCTTCGGAGACCCAGTACTTC
D: TRBD1; V: TRBV12-5; size: many; J: TRBJ2-7; CDR3: CASGQGRYEQYF; DNA: TGTGCTAGCGGACAGGGGAGGTACGAGCAGTACTTC
D: .; V: TRBV7-9; size: many; J: TRBJ1-4; CDR3: CASSWDAGRSEKLFF; DNA: TGTGCCAGCAGCTGGGATGCAGGGCGATCAGAAAAACTGTTTTTT
D: .; V: TRBV28; size: few; J: TRBJ1-2; CDR3: CASSLGFSGYTF; DNA: TGTGCCAGCAGTCTGGGGTTCAGTGGGTACACCTTC
D: .; V: TRBV19; size: many; J: TRBJ2-1; CDR3: CASSIRGRSYNEQFF; DNA: TGTGCCAGTAGTATACGGGGACGGTCCTACAATGAGCAGTTCTTC
D: .; V: TRBV6-1; size: .; J: TRBJ2-1; CDR3: CASSEASGLEEQFF; DNA: TGTGCCAGCAGTGAAGCGTCCGGGTTGGAAGAGCAGTTCTTC
D: TRBD1; V: TRBV3-1; size: .; J: TRBJ2-7; CDR3: CASSQDLTGGFDEQYF; DNA: TGTGCCAGCAGCCAAGATCTAACAGGGGGCTTCGACGAGCAGTACTTC
D: TRBD1; V: TRBV5-8; size: few; J: TRBJ1-2; CDR3: CASSWMDRDGYTF; DNA: TGTGCCAGCAGCTGGATGGACAGGGATGGCTACACCTTC
D: .; V: TRBV20-1; size: few; J: TRBJ1-2; CDR3: CSATLSNAPNYGYTF; DNA: TGCAGTGCTACTCTGTCGAACGCGCCTAACTATGGCTACACCTTC
D: TRBD2; V: TRBV6-1; size: many; J: TRBJ2-1; CDR3: CASSRTRYNEQFF; DNA: TGTGCCAGCAGTCGGACTAGATACAATGAGCAGTTCTTC
D: .; V: TRBV2; size: many; J: TRBJ2-3; CDR3: CASSEGTSTDTQYF; DNA: TGTGCCAGCAGTGAAGGGACCAGCACAGATACGCAGTATTTT
D: TRBD1; V: TRBV30; size: many; J: TRBJ2-5; CDR3: CATATGHQETQYF; DNA: TGTGCCACCGCGACAGGGCACCAAGAGACCCAGTACTTC
D: .; V: TRBV19; size: many; J: TRBJ2-3; CDR3: CASSPQATDTQYF; DNA: TGTGCCAGTAGTCCTCAGGCGACAGATACGCAGTATTTT
D: .; V: TRBV18; size: many; J: TRBJ2-7; CDR3: CASSPRGPPYEQYF; DNA: TGTGCCAGCTCACCACGTGGTCCACCCTACGAGCAGTACTTC
D: .; V: TRBV6-1; size: many; J: TRBJ2-1; CDR3: CATERLLYNEQFF; DNA: TGTGCCACAGAGAGACTTCTCTACAATGAGCAGTTCTTC
D: .; V: TRBV6-1; size: many; J: TRBJ1-2; CDR3: CASSGDSFYGYTF; DNA: TGTGCCAGCAGTGGTGACAGTTTCTATGGCTACACCTTC
D: .; V: TRBV29-1; size: .; J: TRBJ1-3; CDR3: CSVDGASGSTIYF; DNA: TGCAGCGTTGACGGGGCATCGGGAAGCACCATATATTTT
D: .; V: TRBV6-5; size: .; J: TRBJ1-5; CDR3: CASSYSEGQPQHF; DNA: TGTGCCAGCAGTTACTCGGAAGGTCAGCCCCAGCATTTT
D: TRBD2; V: TRBV19; size: many; J: TRBJ2-7; CDR3: CASRETSGRSYKQYF; DNA: TGTGCCAGTAGAGAGACTAGCGGCCGCTCCTACAAGCAGTACTTC
D: .; V: TRBV19; size: .; J: TRBJ2-7; CDR3: CASSIGHGTGYEQYF; DNA: TGTGCCAGTAGTATAGGGCACGGGACGGGCTACGAGCAGTACTTC